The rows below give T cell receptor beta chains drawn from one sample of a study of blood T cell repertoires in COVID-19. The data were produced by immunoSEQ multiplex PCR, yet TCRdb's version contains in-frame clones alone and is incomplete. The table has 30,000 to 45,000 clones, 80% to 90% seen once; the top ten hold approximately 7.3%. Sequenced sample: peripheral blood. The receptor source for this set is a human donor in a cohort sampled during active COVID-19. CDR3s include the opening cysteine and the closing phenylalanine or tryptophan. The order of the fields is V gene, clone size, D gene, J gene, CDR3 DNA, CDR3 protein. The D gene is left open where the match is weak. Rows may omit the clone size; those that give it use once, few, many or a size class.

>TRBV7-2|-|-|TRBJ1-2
TGTGCCAGCAGCCCCGTGAACTATGGCTACACCTTC
CASSPVNYGYTF
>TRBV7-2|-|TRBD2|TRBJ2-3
TGTGCCAGCAGCAAGGGGACTAGGGGGAACACAGATACGCAGTATTTT
CASSKGTRGNTDTQYF
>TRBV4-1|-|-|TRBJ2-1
TGCGCCAGCAGCCAGGGCCTAGCCGTAACAATCGAGCAGTTCTTC
CASSQGLAVTIEQFF
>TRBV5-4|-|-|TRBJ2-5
TGTGCCAGCAGCTTGACCTTCGGGACTCAGCAGACCCAGTACTTC
CASSLTFGTQQTQYF
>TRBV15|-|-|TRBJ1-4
TGTGCCACCAGCAGACCACCAGGGATTCAGGGGGAAAAACTGTTTTTT
CATSRPPGIQGEKLFF
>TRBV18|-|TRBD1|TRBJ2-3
TGTGCCAGCTCACTTCCCGGGACAGGGGGGAGAGATACGCAGTATTTT
CASSLPGTGGRDTQYF
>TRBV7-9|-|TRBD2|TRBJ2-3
TGTGCCAGCACCCGGGAGGGCTTTAACACAGATACGCAGTATTTT
CASTREGFNTDTQYF
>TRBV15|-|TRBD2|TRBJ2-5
TGTGCCACCAGCAGAGTGGGGGGGTGGGAGACCCAGTACTTC
CATSRVGGWETQYF
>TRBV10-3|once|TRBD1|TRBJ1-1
TGTGCCATCAGTGAAGGTCAGGGGGTCACTGAAGCTTTCTTT
CAISEGQGVTEAFF
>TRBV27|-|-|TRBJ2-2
TGTGCCAGAAGGCTGGGCAGGCCTGGAACCGGGGAGCTGTTTTTT
CARRLGRPGTGELFF
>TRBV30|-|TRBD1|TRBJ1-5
TGTGCCTGGAGTTCAGGACAGGGTAATCAGCCCCAGCATTTT
CAWSSGQGNQPQHF
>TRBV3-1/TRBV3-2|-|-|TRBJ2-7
TGTGCCAGCAGCAGGACCCGGACAGTTTCCTCCTACGAGCAGTACTTC
CASSRTRTVSSYEQYF
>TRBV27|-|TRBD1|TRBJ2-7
TGTGCCAGCAGTTTCGTGGGACAGGGTGGCGAGCAGTACTTC
CASSFVGQGGEQYF
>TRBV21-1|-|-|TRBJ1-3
TGTGCCAGCAGCCTAACAGGGGCTGGAAACACCATATATTTT
CASSLTGAGNTIYF
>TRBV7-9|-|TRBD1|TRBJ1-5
TGTGCCAGCAGCATGGGACAGGGTCCTCAGCCCCAGCATTTT
CASSMGQGPQPQHF
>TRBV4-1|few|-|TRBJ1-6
TGCGCCAGCAGCCTCGGCCGGGCGAGGGCCGCGAATTCACCCCTCCACTTT
CASSLGRARAANSPLHF
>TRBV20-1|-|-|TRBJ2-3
TGCAGCTACTTTGTTGATACGCAGTATTTT
CSYFVDTQYF
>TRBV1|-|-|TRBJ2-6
TGCACCAGCAGCCAAAACATTCCCTCTGGGGCCAACGTCCTGACTTTC
CTSSQNIPSGANVLTF
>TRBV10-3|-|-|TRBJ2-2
TGTGCCATCAGTGAGAGCCCCGGGGGTAACACCGGGGAGCTGTTTTTT
CAISESPGGNTGELFF
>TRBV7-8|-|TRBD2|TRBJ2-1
TGTGCCAGCAGCTCGTTGGGACTAGCGGGTTACAATGAGCAGTTCTTC
CASSSLGLAGYNEQFF
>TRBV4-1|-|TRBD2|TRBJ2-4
TGCGCCAGCAGCCAAGCGTTCCGCGTAGCGGGAGGGCCGATAGTATCCAAAAACATTCAGTACTTC
CASSQAFRVAGGPIVSKNIQYF
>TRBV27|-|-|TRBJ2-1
TGTGCCAGCAGTTTTGGCGGGATCAATGAGCAGTTCTTC
CASSFGGINEQFF
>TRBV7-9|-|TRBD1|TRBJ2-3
TGTGCCAGCAGCTCGCTATCCGGGACAGGGGCAGATACGCAGTATTTT
CASSSLSGTGADTQYF
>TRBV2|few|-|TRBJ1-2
TGTGCCAGCAGTGAAGGACAGTACTATGGCTACACCTTC
CASSEGQYYGYTF
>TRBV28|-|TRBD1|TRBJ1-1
TGTGCCAGCACCCCAGGGGGTGGAAGCACTGAAGCTTTCTTT
CASTPGGGSTEAFF
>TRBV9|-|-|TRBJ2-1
TGTGCCAGCAGCGTCTCCGGGACTCTCTCCTACAATGAGCAGTTCTTC
CASSVSGTLSYNEQFF
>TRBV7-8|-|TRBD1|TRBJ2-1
TGTGCCAGCAGCCACCAATCAGGGGGCTCCTACAATGAGCAGTTCTTC
CASSHQSGGSYNEQFF
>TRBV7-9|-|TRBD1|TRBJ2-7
TGTGCCAGTACACAGGGGCAAAGATACGAGCAGTACTTC
CASTQGQRYEQYF
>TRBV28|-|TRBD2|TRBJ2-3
TGTGCCAGCAGCCCGACGGTCGGCTTAGGACTAGCGGACACAGATACGCAGTATTTT
CASSPTVGLGLADTDTQYF